The rows below give T cell receptor beta chains drawn from one sample of a study of naive and memory T cell subsets. TCRdb re-called the UMI-ligation and nested PCR reads through MiXCR, storing one row per CDR3 protein. The sample lists over 65,000 distinct CDR3 sequences; 8% to 9.5% were seen once. The sequencing sample was made of naive CD8+ T cells from blood. The receptors were sampled from a human donor in good health. Both conserved end residues are part of each CDR3. The D gene is left open where the match is weak. Size values are once, few and many counts, or a class for expanded clones, and some rows have none.

TRBV28	few	15	TRBD1	TRBJ2-1	CASRGIGGLYNEQFF	TGTGCCAGCAGGGGGATAGGGGGCCTTTACAATGAGCAGTTCTTC
TRBV24-1	few	17	TRBD2	TRBJ2-1	CATSDLRSGSTYNEQFF	TGTGCCACCAGTGATTTGCGTAGCGGGAGCACCTACAATGAGCAGTTCTTC
TRBV6-5	.	14	.	TRBJ2-2	CASSYSTISGELFF	TGTGCCAGCAGTTACTCCACTATATCGGGGGAGCTGTTTTTT
TRBV24-1	many	12	.	TRBJ2-4	CAVGGSGNIQYF	TGTGCCGTCGGGGGATCGGGAAACATTCAGTACTTC
TRBV5-5	few	12	.	TRBJ2-1	CASSLREHEQFF	TGTGCCAGCAGCTTGCGGGAGCATGAGCAGTTCTTC
TRBV7-9	few	18	.	TRBJ2-5	CASSLAPLGSGTQETQYF	TGTGCCAGCAGCTTAGCGCCTCTTGGTTCCGGAACTCAAGAGACCCAGTACTTC
TRBV12-3/TRBV12-4	many	13	.	TRBJ1-5	CASSEVAGQPQHF	TGTGCCAGCAGCGAGGTGGCGGGTCAGCCCCAGCATTTT
TRBV5-5	many	13	.	TRBJ2-3	CASREGRTDTQYF	TGTGCCAGCAGGGAAGGGAGAACAGATACGCAGTATTTT
TRBV30	.	14	.	TRBJ2-1	CAWSVFQGRNEQFF	TGTGCCTGGAGTGTTTTTCAGGGAAGAAATGAGCAGTTCTTC
TRBV6-2/TRBV6-3	many	12	.	TRBJ2-1	CASSPEYNEQFF	TGTGCCAGCAGTCCTGAATACAATGAGCAGTTCTTC
TRBV2	few	13	.	TRBJ2-4	CASRRVGKNIQYF	TGTGCCAGCAGGAGAGTTGGCAAAAACATTCAGTACTTC
TRBV9	.	15	.	TRBJ2-4	CASSVGVTNKNIQYF	TGTGCCAGCAGCGTAGGGGTTACAAACAAAAACATTCAGTACTTC
TRBV7-9	few	15	TRBD1	TRBJ2-1	CASSLGQGADNEQFF	TGTGCCAGCAGCTTAGGACAGGGGGCAGATAATGAGCAGTTCTTC
TRBV5-1	many	16	TRBD2	TRBJ2-2	CASSFLLAGSGGELFF	TGCGCCAGCAGCTTCTTACTAGCGGGCTCCGGCGGGGAGCTGTTTTTT
TRBV25-1	few	17	TRBD2	TRBJ2-7	CASSDSTGLAGYWEQYF	TGTGCCAGCAGTGACTCGACCGGACTAGCGGGATATTGGGAGCAGTACTTC
TRBV12-3/TRBV12-4	many	14	.	TRBJ2-1	CASLSGFFYNEQFF	TGTGCCAGCCTCTCGGGATTCTTTTACAATGAGCAGTTCTTC
TRBV6-5	many	15	.	TRBJ2-7	CASSYSFQGVDEQYF	TGTGCCAGCAGTTACTCGTTTCAGGGAGTGGATGAGCAGTACTTC
TRBV29-1	many	15	.	TRBJ2-6	CSVPSYGTGANVLTF	TGCAGCGTCCCCAGTTACGGGACAGGGGCCAACGTCCTGACTTTC
TRBV27	few	14	.	TRBJ1-2	CASSLSTGSYGYTF	TGTGCCAGCAGTTTATCGACAGGCTCCTATGGCTACACCTTC
TRBV27	many	14	.	TRBJ1-5	CASSLIRTDQPQHF	TGTGCCAGCAGTTTAATCAGGACAGACCAGCCCCAGCATTTT
TRBV14	few	17	TRBD1	TRBJ2-7	CASSQRTGTGISYEQYF	TGTGCCAGCAGCCAGCGGACCGGGACAGGGATCTCCTACGAGCAGTACTTC
TRBV29-1	few	15	.	TRBJ2-1	CSVEVGQGIHNEQFF	TGCAGCGTTGAAGTGGGGCAGGGGATTCACAATGAGCAGTTCTTC
TRBV7-9	many	17	TRBD1	TRBJ2-2	CASSEFSGTANTGELFF	TGTGCCAGCAGCGAATTCTCCGGGACAGCGAACACCGGGGAGCTGTTTTTT
TRBV20-1	many	15	.	TRBJ1-2	CSAESRGLRDYGYTF	TGCAGTGCGGAGAGCAGGGGCTTAAGGGACTATGGCTACACCTTC
TRBV6-6	many	16	.	TRBJ2-7	CASSPGIRGSSYEQYF	TGTGCCAGCAGTCCCGGTATAAGGGGGAGCTCCTACGAGCAGTACTTC
TRBV29-1	many	13	TRBD1	TRBJ2-7	CSVVRTGAIEQYF	TGCAGCGTTGTAAGGACAGGGGCCATCGAGCAGTACTTC
TRBV7-6	few	14	.	TRBJ1-2	CASSASGTPVGYTF	TGTGCCAGCAGCGCTTCCGGGACCCCCGTTGGCTACACCTTC
TRBV4-1	.	12	.	TRBJ2-1	CASSQGANDLFF	TGCGCCAGCAGCCAAGGGGCCAACGATCTGTTCTTC
TRBV10-3	.	14	TRBD2	TRBJ2-1	CASKGTSGDNEQFF	TGTGCCAGCAAAGGGACTAGCGGAGATAATGAGCAGTTCTTC
TRBV4-1	many	15	TRBD1	TRBJ1-5	CASSQAGGSNQPQHF	TGCGCCAGCAGCCAAGCAGGGGGTAGCAATCAGCCCCAGCATTTT
TRBV4-3	many	12	.	TRBJ2-5	CASSRGGETQYF	TGCGCCAGCAGCCGTGGGGGTGAGACCCAGTACTTC
TRBV21-1	.	14	.	TRBJ2-7	CASSKPTGDHEQNF	TGTGCCAGCAGCAAGCCCACAGGGGACCACGAGCAGAACTTC